This TCR beta chain was identified during a study of shared clonotypes between healthy human individuals. Overall study: Donors had three CD4 naive, three CD4 memory, two CD8 naive and one CD8 memory plate apiece.

Turning to this clone: Other DNA sequences of this sample code for an identical CDR3.

As processed by the authors: ImmunoSEQ only sent back junction sequences with no quality scores, so filtering was done differently. The protocol was immunoSEQ multiplex PCR, while the TCRdb copy is restricted to in-frame clones and leaves out a portion. V and J calls and clone size come straight from that table; D and trimming were deduced from the DNA. The data show just over 2,000,000 clones, roughly 94% seen once. Healthy and HIV-negative, the adult donors had no recent acute infections or vaccinations. This receptor was obtained from a man aged 18 to 30 in good health. Sequenced input: naive CD4+ T cells sorted from blood. Described subset: CD45RA+ positively selected.

DNA of the CDR3: TGTGCCAGTAGTACACAGGGATCTGGGGCCAACGTCCTGACTTTC. This codes for CASSTQGSGANVLTF. V and J are TRBV19 and TRBJ2-6; tentatively, D is TRBD1 (6 bases). V lost 4 bases, J lost 1 base, and 8 bases lay in between. The CDR3 spans 15 residues. The germline gives CDR1 LNHDA, CDR2 SQIVND (reference sequence). Looking up the rest from reference TRBV19 and TRBJ2-6 gives the full variable domain: DGGITQSPKYLFRKEGQNVTLSCEQNLNHDAMYWYRQDPGQGLRLIYYSQIVNDFQKGDIAEGYSVSREKKESFPLTVTSAQKNPTAFYLCASSTQGSGANVLTFGAGSRLTVL.